This T cell receptor beta chain was captured by sequencing in a study of blood T cell repertoires in COVID-19. Overall study: Spain, Italy and the United States supplied samples that represented acute and convalescent COVID-19.

Trimming cost V 0 bases and J 7 bases, with 12 bases left between them. The CDR3 sequence is 14 residues long. The germline V gene has CDR1 MGHRA and CDR2 YSYEKL. Using immunoSEQ multiplex PCR, the repertoire was profiled, and TCRdb retains in-frame clones only, with some absent. Of approximately 84,000 clones detected, under 90% appear once; the ten largest clones hold around 1.5%. The sequence was collected from a human donor with active COVID-19. The donor label of this sample is uncertain. The V and J genes are TRBV4-1 and TRBJ2-5; D may be TRBD1 (5 bases). Sequenced material: peripheral blood. The CDR3: CASSQDRVGGTQYF. For the CDR3, the DNA is TGCGCCAGCAGCCAAGACAGGGTAGGCGGGACCCAGTACTTC.